This T cell receptor (beta chain) was recorded in a study of blood T cell repertoires in COVID-19. In the study overall: Nucleic acid was either cDNA or gDNA, and it came from T cells, B-cell-depleted T cells, or PBMCs.

Assay used: immunoSEQ multiplex PCR; TCRdb lists only in-frame clones, some missing. The profile shows about 74,000 clones, approximately 84% of them singletons. V shed 6 bases, J shed 0 bases, and the junction held 8 bases outside the gene matches. In germline, CDR1 is MNHEY, CDR2 SMNVEV (reference sequence). This CDR3 contains 16 residues. The sequenced material came from peripheral blood. This TCR derives from a man aged 65 to 79 with acute or convalescent COVID-19. The V gene is TRBV27, the J gene TRBJ2-3, with 8 bases lining up with TRBD2. CDR3 loop: CASRLRGGASTDTQYF. The CDR3 nucleotides are TGTGCCAGCAGACTCCGGGGGGGGGCTAGCACAGATACGCAGTATTTT.